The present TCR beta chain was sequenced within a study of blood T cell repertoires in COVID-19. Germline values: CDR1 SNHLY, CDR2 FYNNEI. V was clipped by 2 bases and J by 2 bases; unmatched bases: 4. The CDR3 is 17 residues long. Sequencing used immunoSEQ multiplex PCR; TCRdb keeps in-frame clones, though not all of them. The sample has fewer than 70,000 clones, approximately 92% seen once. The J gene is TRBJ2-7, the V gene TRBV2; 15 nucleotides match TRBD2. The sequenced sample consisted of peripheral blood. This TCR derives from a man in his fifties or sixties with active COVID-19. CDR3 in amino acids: CASSELGTSGGTYEQYF. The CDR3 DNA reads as TGTGCCAGCAGTGAATTGGGGACTAGCGGGGGGACCTACGAGCAGTACTTC.